Given below is one T cell receptor (beta chain) in context. V lost 1 base and J lost 0, with 6 bases in between. CDR3 size: 15 residues. This sample was included in a study of neurological immune-mediated disorders. Via MiXCR, TCRdb re-called the 5' RACE reads, giving one row per CDR3 protein. The table lists some 95,000 distinct CDR3 sequences, around 3.3% of them singletons. The clonotype comes from a young woman with multiple sclerosis. Specimen: PBMCs. V usage is TRBV12-3 or TRBV12-4 and J usage is TRBJ2-2; D unresolved. Here the CDR3 DNA reads TGTGCCAGCAGTTTAGATAGAACGAACACCGGGGAGCTGTTTTTT. Its translation: CASSLDRTNTGELFF.